Listed below are T cell receptor beta chains from one sample, sequenced in a study of shared clonotypes between healthy human individuals. TCRdb's copy holds only in-frame clones and misses some; the assay was immunoSEQ multiplex PCR. The sample shows about 2.1 million clones, just over 90% of them seen only once. The source material was naive CD8+ T cells from PBMCs. These receptors all come from a man between 18 and 29 years old in good health. Some clones in this sample may be carry-over from other donors' samples. CDR3s include the opening cysteine and the closing phenylalanine or tryptophan. The order of the fields is clone size, J gene, V gene, D gene, CDR3 DNA, CDR3 protein. The D gene is left open where the match is weak. Rows may omit the clone size; those that give it use once, few, many or a size class.

clone_size: -; j_call: TRBJ1-2; v_call: TRBV9; d_call: -; cdr3_nt: TGTGCCAGCAGCGGGGGGGACACAAACTATGGCTACACCTTC; cdr3_aa: CASSGGDTNYGYTF
clone_size: -; j_call: TRBJ2-7; v_call: TRBV14; d_call: -; cdr3_nt: TGTGCCAGCAGCACAGCCCATTACGAGCAGTACTTC; cdr3_aa: CASSTAHYEQYF
clone_size: -; j_call: TRBJ2-7; v_call: TRBV6-6; d_call: TRBD2; cdr3_nt: TGTGCCAGCAGTTACAATATTTGGACTAGCTCCTACGAGCAGTACTTC; cdr3_aa: CASSYNIWTSSYEQYF
clone_size: once; j_call: TRBJ2-1; v_call: TRBV9; d_call: TRBD2; cdr3_nt: TGTGCCAGCAGCGACAGCGGGAGTTCCTACAATGAGCAGTTCTTC; cdr3_aa: CASSDSGSSYNEQFF
clone_size: -; j_call: TRBJ2-5; v_call: TRBV2; d_call: -; cdr3_nt: TGTGCCAGCAGGCCTTCACAAGAGACCCAGTACTTC; cdr3_aa: CASRPSQETQYF
clone_size: once; j_call: TRBJ2-1; v_call: TRBV7-9; d_call: -; cdr3_nt: TGTGCCAGCAGCCCCGGAGGGTTCAATGAGCAGTTCTTC; cdr3_aa: CASSPGGFNEQFF
clone_size: -; j_call: TRBJ2-7; v_call: TRBV28; d_call: -; cdr3_nt: TGTGCCAGCAGTTTAAGGGGGATCTCCTACGAGCAGTACTTC; cdr3_aa: CASSLRGISYEQYF
clone_size: -; j_call: TRBJ2-7; v_call: TRBV6-6; d_call: TRBD1; cdr3_nt: TGTGCCAGCAGTTACGGAATGGGGACAGCTCTCTACGAGCAGTACTTC; cdr3_aa: CASSYGMGTALYEQYF
clone_size: once; j_call: TRBJ1-2; v_call: TRBV30; d_call: TRBD1; cdr3_nt: TGTGCCTGGAGTGCAGGGACAGGGGATGGCTACACCTTC; cdr3_aa: CAWSAGTGDGYTF
clone_size: -; j_call: TRBJ2-5; v_call: TRBV5-4; d_call: -; cdr3_nt: TGTGCCAGCAGCTCCCCCGGAGAGACCCAGTACTTC; cdr3_aa: CASSSPGETQYF
clone_size: -; j_call: TRBJ2-7; v_call: TRBV11-2; d_call: -; cdr3_nt: TGTGCCAGCAACGTTGAACTTACGGCCGAGCAGTACTTC; cdr3_aa: CASNVELTAEQYF
clone_size: -; j_call: TRBJ1-4; v_call: TRBV19; d_call: TRBD1; cdr3_nt: TGTGCCAGTACGGAATACAGGGGGCTAGGAGCTAATGAAAAACTGTTTTTT; cdr3_aa: CASTEYRGLGANEKLFF
clone_size: -; j_call: TRBJ1-5; v_call: TRBV7-6; d_call: -; cdr3_nt: TGTGCCAGCAGCTTTTCGGGGCACCGGGATCAGCCCCAGCATTTT; cdr3_aa: CASSFSGHRDQPQHF
clone_size: -; j_call: TRBJ2-1; v_call: TRBV27; d_call: TRBD2; cdr3_nt: TGTGCCAGCAGTTCCCTTCCCCCGGGACTAGCGGGAGCGGCCCCCTACAATGAGCAGTTCTTC; cdr3_aa: CASSSLPPGLAGAAPYNEQFF
clone_size: -; j_call: TRBJ1-2; v_call: TRBV9; d_call: -; cdr3_nt: TGTGCCAGCAGCGAGGACGCCTATGGCTACACCTTC; cdr3_aa: CASSEDAYGYTF
clone_size: -; j_call: TRBJ1-5; v_call: TRBV6-6; d_call: -; cdr3_nt: TGTGCCAGCAGTACAATCAGGAATCAGCCCCAGCATTTT; cdr3_aa: CASSTIRNQPQHF
clone_size: -; j_call: TRBJ2-1; v_call: TRBV7-6; d_call: TRBD2; cdr3_nt: TGTGCCAGCAGCCTAGGGACTAGCGGGAGATACGGCCTCTACAATGAGCAGTTCTTC; cdr3_aa: CASSLGTSGRYGLYNEQFF